A selection of T cell receptor beta chains follows, all from one sample in a study of OX40 agonist ivuxolimab in advanced cancers. Sequenced by immunoSEQ multiplex PCR; TCRdb stores in-frame clones only, minus some. The table includes tens of thousands of clones, approximately 90% detected once. The sequenced sample was CD4+ or CD8+ T cells sorted from blood, obtained in a trial of the OX40 agonist ivuxolimab. The receptors were sampled from an adult with an advanced solid tumor such as melanoma, head and neck, liver or kidney cancer. The CDR3 runs from the conserved cysteine through the conserved F or W.

>13|TRBV7-9
CASSFGPSYEQYF
>14|TRBV28
CASSLGTATGELFF
>15|TRBV5-8
CASSLGTSPYQPQHF
>16|TRBV7-9
CASSLGVVARQETQYF
>13|TRBV4-2
CASSQDIPLEQYF
>14|TRBV5-5
CASSLDRSYTEAFF
>15|TRBV4-3
CASSQVFSGANVLTF
>15|TRBV7-9
CASSRTGQVILKAFF
>18|TRBV13
CASSQRRGINSGANVLTF
>15|TRBV19
CASSPVEGLRYEQYF
>15|TRBV7-9
CASSNTVNGYNEQFF
>15|TRBV9
CASSPGQGTYNEQFF
>16|TRBV4-1
CASSQDLASTNEKLFF
>13|TRBV30
CAWSVQGNQPQHF
>12|TRBV6-6
CASTDLRETQYF
>15|TRBV4-3
CASSQVALSTDTQYF
>15|TRBV10-3
CAISETTGRVYEQFF
>13|TRBV6-1
CASSDGGREKLFF
>21|TRBV28
CASSFRLRGLAGGLGTGELFF
>12|TRBV2
CASGPNHYEQYF
>14|TRBV4-1
CASSQGLGDYEQYF
>12|TRBV29-1
CSVWANTGELFF
>15|TRBV4-3
CASSQDRSNTGELFF
>9|TRBV6-1
CAIFYEQYF
>14|TRBV18
CASSPTRQLETQYF
>14|TRBV5-1
CASGTGDSSYEQYF
>17|TRBV19
CASSGGLTNWDTGELFF
>16|TRBV7-9
CASSLGGTVASYEQYF
>16|TRBV7-3
CASSLRPPGPKETQYF
>20|TRBV28
CASSFWPRTVGWKGAQGAFF
>14|TRBV5-1
CASRRGRVTGGYTF
>17|TRBV4-1
CASSQEPRGQGRNEQFF
>15|TRBV11-2
CASSQDGSGTYEQYF
>12|TRBV4-2
CASSQDSVEQFF
>15|TRBV6-5
CASSYSTTGYNEQFF
>15|TRBV6-5
CASSSQQGSSYEQYF
>15|TRBV5-1
CASSPLGDPYNEQFF
>15|TRBV6-4
CASSDSSAPNNEQFF
>15|TRBV11-2
CASSLLGGRENEQFF
>17|TRBV28
CASSGEGSNLSNQPQHF
>16|TRBV7-2
CASSLSPGQGELEQYF
>16|TRBV29-1
CSVESGEWGNTGELFF
>13|TRBV5-5
CASSLEQYNEQFF